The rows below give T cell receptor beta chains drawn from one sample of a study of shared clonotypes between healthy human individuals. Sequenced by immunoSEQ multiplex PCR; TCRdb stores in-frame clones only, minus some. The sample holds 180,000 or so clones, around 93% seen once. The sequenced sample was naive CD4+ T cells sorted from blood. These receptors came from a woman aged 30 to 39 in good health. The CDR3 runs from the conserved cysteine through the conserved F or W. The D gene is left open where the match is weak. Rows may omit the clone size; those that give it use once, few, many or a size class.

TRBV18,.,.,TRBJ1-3,TGTGCCAGCTCCCCCGCGGGAGGGCGCTCCTCTGGAAACACCATATATTTT,CASSPAGGRSSGNTIYF
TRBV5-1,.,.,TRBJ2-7,TGCGCCAGCAGCCCAGGCGCGGGCGACTCCTACGAGCAGTACTTC,CASSPGAGDSYEQYF
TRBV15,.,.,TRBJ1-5,TGTGCCACCAGCAGCCGTCTATCAGAGGGCAATCAGCCCCAGCATTTT,CATSSRLSEGNQPQHF
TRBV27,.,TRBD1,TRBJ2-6,TGTGCCAGCAGTTTAAAAGGGACAGGGATTTTCTCTGGGGCCAACGTCCTGACTTTC,CASSLKGTGIFSGANVLTF
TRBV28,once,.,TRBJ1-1,TGTGCCAGCAGTTTAGAAGTGGGCGAAGCTTTCTTT,CASSLEVGEAFF
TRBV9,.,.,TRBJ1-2,TGTGCCAGCAGTGTACAGGGTTTACTCGGATATGGCTACACCTTC,CASSVQGLLGYGYTF
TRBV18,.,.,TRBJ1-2,TGTGCCAGCTCACCGGCGGATGGCGGCTACACCTTC,CASSPADGGYTF
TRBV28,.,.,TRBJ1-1,TGTGCCAGCAGTTCCTCGGGGGGGAACACTGAAGCTTTCTTT,CASSSSGGNTEAFF
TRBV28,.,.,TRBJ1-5,TGTGCCAGCAGTCCCCCGAGCGAGTATCAGCCCCAGCATTTT,CASSPPSEYQPQHF
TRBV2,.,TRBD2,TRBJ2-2,TGTGCCAGCAGCCCCCTAGCGGGGAACACCGGGGAGCTGTTTTTT,CASSPLAGNTGELFF
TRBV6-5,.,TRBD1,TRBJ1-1,TGTGCCAGCAGAAAGACAGGGTACACTGAAGCTTTCTTT,CASRKTGYTEAFF
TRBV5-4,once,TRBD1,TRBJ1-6,TGTGCCAGCAGCTCCAGACAGGGGGGTTCACCCCTCCACTTT,CASSSRQGGSPLHF
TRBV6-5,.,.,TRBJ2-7,TGTGCCAGCAGTTACTCCAGGTTCGACGGGGAGCAGTACTTC,CASSYSRFDGEQYF
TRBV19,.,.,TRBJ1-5,TGTGCCAGTATGGCCGGAGAGATCGGATTGCAGCCCCAGCATTTT,CASMAGEIGLQPQHF
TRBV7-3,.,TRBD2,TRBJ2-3,TGTGCCAGCAGTATGACTAGCGGGAGCGCAGATACGCAGTATTTT,CASSMTSGSADTQYF
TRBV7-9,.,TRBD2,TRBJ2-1,TGTGCCAGCAGAACCGGCGCCGGGCTAGCGGAGCCGAATGAGCAGTTCTTC,CASRTGAGLAEPNEQFF
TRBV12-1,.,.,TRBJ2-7,TGTGCCAGCAGCCTTGGCCGGGACTCCTACGAGCAGTACTTC,CASSLGRDSYEQYF
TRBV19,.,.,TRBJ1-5,TGTGCCAGTAGAACCGGCCGGGGCAATCAGCCCCAGCATTTT,CASRTGRGNQPQHF
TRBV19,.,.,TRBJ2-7,TGTGCCAGTACAAGGAGACTAGTGGGAGGTGTCCACGAGCAGTACTTC,CASTRRLVGGVHEQYF
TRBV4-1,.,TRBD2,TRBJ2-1,TGCGCCAGCAGCACACTAGCGGAAGTATACAATGAGCAGTTCTTC,CASSTLAEVYNEQFF
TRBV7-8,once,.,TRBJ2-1,TGTGCCAGCAGCTTAGTTATGAGTCTCAATGAGCAGTTCTTC,CASSLVMSLNEQFF